The rows below give T cell receptor beta chains drawn from one sample of a study of T-cell reconstitution after alpha-beta-depleted transplantation in children. TCRdb itself ran the PCR reads through MiXCR, one entry per CDR3 protein. The data show about 870,000 distinct CDR3 sequences, 15% to 20% seen once. The source was PBMCs, mostly from graft donor cells, collected 360 days after TCRalphabeta/CD19-depleted stem cell transplant. These receptor sequences come from a male patient younger than 18 who had a stem cell transplant for acute lymphoblastic leukemia, so the T cells may come from the graft donor. Each CDR3 is given with its conserved first and last residue. A D gene is named only where the DNA matches it firmly. Clone sizes are given selectively: once, few, many, or a class where the clone is expanded.

cdr3_nt: TGTGCCAGCAGCTTAGTAGGTTATGGGGAGCAGTACTTC; cdr3_aa: CASSLVGYGEQYF; j_call: TRBJ2-7; clone_size: NA; v_call: TRBV7-6; d_call: NA
cdr3_nt: TGTGCCAGCCCCTACTACCCCAGGGGGCCAGGATGGACTGAAGCTTTCTTT; cdr3_aa: CASPYYPRGPGWTEAFF; j_call: TRBJ1-1; clone_size: NA; v_call: TRBV25-1; d_call: TRBD1
cdr3_nt: TGTGCCAGCAGTTTAGGCCACCACAGGGCGCACTATGGCTACACCTTC; cdr3_aa: CASSLGHHRAHYGYTF; j_call: TRBJ1-2; clone_size: few; v_call: TRBV28; d_call: NA
cdr3_nt: TGTGCCAGCAGCTTGACCGGGACAGGGGGCTACAATGAGCAGTTCTTC; cdr3_aa: CASSLTGTGGYNEQFF; j_call: TRBJ2-1; clone_size: few; v_call: TRBV6-1; d_call: TRBD1
cdr3_nt: TGCGCCAGCAGCCAACTATCCCCCACCGCAACTAATGAAAAACTGTTTTTT; cdr3_aa: CASSQLSPTATNEKLFF; j_call: TRBJ1-4; clone_size: NA; v_call: TRBV4-1; d_call: NA
cdr3_nt: TGTGCCAGCAGCCTCCAGCGGGAGCTCTACCAAGAGACCCAGTACTTC; cdr3_aa: CASSLQRELYQETQYF; j_call: TRBJ2-5; clone_size: NA; v_call: TRBV7-6; d_call: TRBD2
cdr3_nt: TGTGCCAGCAGAACCTCCGAAGGACACCGCTCTGGAAACACCATATATTTT; cdr3_aa: CASRTSEGHRSGNTIYF; j_call: TRBJ1-3; clone_size: few; v_call: TRBV6-1; d_call: NA
cdr3_nt: TGTGCCATCAGTGAAGGGACAGCCTTCTACGAGCAGTACTTC; cdr3_aa: CAISEGTAFYEQYF; j_call: TRBJ2-7; clone_size: many; v_call: TRBV10-3; d_call: TRBD1
cdr3_nt: TGTGCCAGCAGCGATAGGTCAGGGGGTAATTCACCCCTCCACTTT; cdr3_aa: CASSDRSGGNSPLHF; j_call: TRBJ1-6; clone_size: few; v_call: TRBV9; d_call: TRBD1
cdr3_nt: TGTGCCACGACCGGCGGGGGGATGAGTAATCAGCCCCAGCATTTT; cdr3_aa: CATTGGGMSNQPQHF; j_call: TRBJ1-5; clone_size: few; v_call: TRBV15; d_call: NA
cdr3_nt: TGCGCCAGCAGCCAAGTGGGCAGGGAGAGAAGAGAAGCTTTCTTT; cdr3_aa: CASSQVGRERREAFF; j_call: TRBJ1-1; clone_size: few; v_call: TRBV4-1; d_call: NA
cdr3_nt: TGTGCCAGCAGCCGCTATACTTTACCCTCCTACAATGAGCAGTTCTTC; cdr3_aa: CASSRYTLPSYNEQFF; j_call: TRBJ2-1; clone_size: NA; v_call: TRBV3-1; d_call: NA
cdr3_nt: TGTGCCAGCAGCTTAAGTGGTGGGGCCCCAGAGCAGTATTTT; cdr3_aa: CASSLSGGAPEQYF; j_call: TRBJ2-3; clone_size: few; v_call: TRBV7-9; d_call: NA
cdr3_nt: TGCGCCAGCAGGGGAGGAGGGAACCACGAGCAGTACTTC; cdr3_aa: CASRGGGNHEQYF; j_call: TRBJ2-7; clone_size: NA; v_call: TRBV5-1; d_call: NA
cdr3_nt: TGTGCCAGCAGCCCGAGCGGCCTCTACAATGAGCAGTTCTTC; cdr3_aa: CASSPSGLYNEQFF; j_call: TRBJ2-1; clone_size: many; v_call: TRBV27; d_call: NA
cdr3_nt: TGCGCCAGCAGCCCACCCCCTAGCGGGACCACCGGGGAGCTGTTTTTT; cdr3_aa: CASSPPPSGTTGELFF; j_call: TRBJ2-2; clone_size: NA; v_call: TRBV5-1; d_call: TRBD2
cdr3_nt: TGTGCCAGCAGTGAAGGAGGTCCAGGGGCCATTCAGTACTTC; cdr3_aa: CASSEGGPGAIQYF; j_call: TRBJ2-4; clone_size: NA; v_call: TRBV2; d_call: NA
cdr3_nt: TGCAGTGCTAGTGGGGGGGCGGGACTTGCCTACAATGAGCAGTTCTTC; cdr3_aa: CSASGGAGLAYNEQFF; j_call: TRBJ2-1; clone_size: NA; v_call: TRBV20-1; d_call: NA
cdr3_nt: TGTGCCAGCAGCCCCGGGGGCCGTATCCGAGAGACCCAGTACTTC; cdr3_aa: CASSPGGRIRETQYF; j_call: TRBJ2-5; clone_size: few; v_call: TRBV6-1; d_call: NA
cdr3_nt: TGTGCCAGCAGTTTACCCCCAGCGGTCTTAAACCCCTACGAGCAGTACTTC; cdr3_aa: CASSLPPAVLNPYEQYF; j_call: TRBJ2-7; clone_size: many; v_call: TRBV28; d_call: NA
cdr3_nt: TGTGCCAGCAGCTTACCTTCGACAGGGCAGTACGAGCAGTACTTC; cdr3_aa: CASSLPSTGQYEQYF; j_call: TRBJ2-7; clone_size: NA; v_call: TRBV13; d_call: TRBD1
cdr3_nt: TGTGCCAGCAGCCCCCATCCTCAGCGGTCAGGTAGCACAGATACGCAGTATTTT; cdr3_aa: CASSPHPQRSGSTDTQYF; j_call: TRBJ2-3; clone_size: NA; v_call: TRBV7-9; d_call: NA
cdr3_nt: TGTGCCAGCAGCTTTTACGGGGAGGGATTGATCACAGATACGCAGTATTTT; cdr3_aa: CASSFYGEGLITDTQYF; j_call: TRBJ2-3; clone_size: once; v_call: TRBV12-1; d_call: NA
cdr3_nt: TGCGCCAGCAGCTTGCGAGGGGACAGAAAGCATTTT; cdr3_aa: CASSLRGDRKHF; j_call: TRBJ1-5; clone_size: few; v_call: TRBV5-1; d_call: TRBD1
cdr3_nt: TGTGCCAGCAGCTTAGTTACAGGGGTGGAAGGGGAGACCCAGTACTTC; cdr3_aa: CASSLVTGVEGETQYF; j_call: TRBJ2-5; clone_size: NA; v_call: TRBV7-2; d_call: TRBD1
cdr3_nt: TGTGCCAGCACTCAGGGGTGGAGCTCCTACAATGAGCAGTTCTTC; cdr3_aa: CASTQGWSSYNEQFF; j_call: TRBJ2-1; clone_size: NA; v_call: TRBV6-1; d_call: NA
cdr3_nt: TGTGCCAGCGATCGAGGGAGTTCGGTGGATACGCAGTATTTT; cdr3_aa: CASDRGSSVDTQYF; j_call: TRBJ2-3; clone_size: few; v_call: TRBV19; d_call: NA
cdr3_nt: TGTGCCAGCAGCTCCGACAGGGGTAAAAGCACAGATACGCAGTATTTT; cdr3_aa: CASSSDRGKSTDTQYF; j_call: TRBJ2-3; clone_size: NA; v_call: TRBV7-8; d_call: TRBD1
cdr3_nt: TGTGCCAGCAGCCCCCGAAAGGCTAGTATCCGCTGGGAGCTGTTTTTT; cdr3_aa: CASSPRKASIRWELFF; j_call: TRBJ2-2; clone_size: NA; v_call: TRBV3-1; d_call: NA
cdr3_nt: TGCAGTGCTAGTCTGACCGCGGGGGCCTACAATGAGCAGTTCTTC; cdr3_aa: CSASLTAGAYNEQFF; j_call: TRBJ2-1; clone_size: NA; v_call: TRBV20-1; d_call: TRBD2
cdr3_nt: TGTGCCAGCGTGGGACTGGGGGAGAACACCGGGGAGCTGTTTTTT; cdr3_aa: CASVGLGENTGELFF; j_call: TRBJ2-2; clone_size: few; v_call: TRBV6-1; d_call: NA
cdr3_nt: TGTGCCAGCCGTAAGGGGGAGAGGAGCACAGATACGCAGTATTTT; cdr3_aa: CASRKGERSTDTQYF; j_call: TRBJ2-3; clone_size: NA; v_call: TRBV6-1; d_call: NA
cdr3_nt: TGTGCCAGCAGCTTAATGGGACAGCGCTCAGACGAGCAGTACTTC; cdr3_aa: CASSLMGQRSDEQYF; j_call: TRBJ2-7; clone_size: few; v_call: TRBV7-3; d_call: TRBD1
cdr3_nt: TGCAGCGTTCAAGGGGGAGACACTGAAGCTTTCTTT; cdr3_aa: CSVQGGDTEAFF; j_call: TRBJ1-1; clone_size: many; v_call: TRBV29-1; d_call: NA
cdr3_nt: TGCGCCAGCAGCCAAGAGTGGGCTGCTAGTGGCTACACCTTC; cdr3_aa: CASSQEWAASGYTF; j_call: TRBJ1-2; clone_size: NA; v_call: TRBV4-1; d_call: NA
cdr3_nt: TGTGCCAGCAGCACCCTTGATGAGGGACCTACAAAAGATACGCAGTATTTT; cdr3_aa: CASSTLDEGPTKDTQYF; j_call: TRBJ2-3; clone_size: NA; v_call: TRBV6-2/TRBV6-3; d_call: NA
cdr3_nt: TGTGCCAGTGAGGCTGAAAATACAGAAACGCAGTATTTT; cdr3_aa: CASEAENTETQYF; j_call: TRBJ2-3; clone_size: NA; v_call: TRBV2; d_call: NA
cdr3_nt: TGTGCCAGCAGTGAATTGGGACAAAACACCGGGGAGCTGTTTTTT; cdr3_aa: CASSELGQNTGELFF; j_call: TRBJ2-2; clone_size: many; v_call: TRBV25-1; d_call: NA
cdr3_nt: TGTGCCAGCAGTCGCCGGACTAGCGGGTTTCCGAACACCGGGGAGCTGTTTTTT; cdr3_aa: CASSRRTSGFPNTGELFF; j_call: TRBJ2-2; clone_size: NA; v_call: TRBV6-1; d_call: TRBD2
cdr3_nt: TGTGCCAGCCTCTCTAGGAGGATGTGGCGCGTTGACAATGAGCAGTTCTTC; cdr3_aa: CASLSRRMWRVDNEQFF; j_call: TRBJ2-1; clone_size: NA; v_call: TRBV27; d_call: NA
cdr3_nt: TGCAGTGCTAGAGATCCCTCCGGGGTAGGACCATGCTTT; cdr3_aa: CSARDPSGVGPCF; j_call: TRBJ2-2; clone_size: few; v_call: TRBV20-1; d_call: NA
cdr3_nt: TGCAGTGCTAACCGGGACAGGGTTCCTCTCGAGCAGTACTTC; cdr3_aa: CSANRDRVPLEQYF; j_call: TRBJ2-7; clone_size: NA; v_call: TRBV20-1; d_call: TRBD1
cdr3_nt: TGCAGCGTTGAAGCGGGGCTAGCGGACAATGAGCAGTTCTTC; cdr3_aa: CSVEAGLADNEQFF; j_call: TRBJ2-1; clone_size: NA; v_call: TRBV29-1; d_call: TRBD2
cdr3_nt: TGTGCCAGCAGTGAAGTAGGACTAGCCCAAGAGACCCAGTACTTC; cdr3_aa: CASSEVGLAQETQYF; j_call: TRBJ2-5; clone_size: few; v_call: TRBV25-1; d_call: TRBD2
cdr3_nt: TGCGCCAGCAGCTGGACAGGGACAGGATGGGAGACCCAGTACTTC; cdr3_aa: CASSWTGTGWETQYF; j_call: TRBJ2-5; clone_size: NA; v_call: TRBV5-1; d_call: TRBD1
cdr3_nt: TGTGCCAGAAATGACACCATATATTTT; cdr3_aa: CARNDTIYF; j_call: TRBJ1-3; clone_size: NA; v_call: TRBV6-4; d_call: NA